This T cell receptor (beta chain) emerged from a study of blood T cell repertoires in COVID-19. As handled by the study authors: It was from reference gene primer amplification that nucleated cell counts were estimated. Sequenced by immunoSEQ multiplex PCR; TCRdb stores in-frame clones only, minus some. The V and J calls and clone size were taken over from that table, and D and trimming were inferred from the DNA. The sample consists of roughly 10,000 clones, 90% of them appearing once. The trim removed 4 bases at V and 2 bases at J, leaving 6 bases unmatched. CDR3 length: 15 residues. Germline V lookup: CDR1 MNHEY, CDR2 SMNVEV (reference sequence).

The chain has TRBV27 and TRBJ2-7; TRBD1 aligns across 9 bases. This TCR was recovered from a human donor in a cohort sampled during active COVID-19. The sample taken for sequencing was peripheral blood. The CDR3 sequence is CASSSGTGSTYEQYF. In nucleotides, the CDR3 is TGTGCCAGCAGTTCTGGGACAGGGTCTACCTACGAGCAGTACTTC.